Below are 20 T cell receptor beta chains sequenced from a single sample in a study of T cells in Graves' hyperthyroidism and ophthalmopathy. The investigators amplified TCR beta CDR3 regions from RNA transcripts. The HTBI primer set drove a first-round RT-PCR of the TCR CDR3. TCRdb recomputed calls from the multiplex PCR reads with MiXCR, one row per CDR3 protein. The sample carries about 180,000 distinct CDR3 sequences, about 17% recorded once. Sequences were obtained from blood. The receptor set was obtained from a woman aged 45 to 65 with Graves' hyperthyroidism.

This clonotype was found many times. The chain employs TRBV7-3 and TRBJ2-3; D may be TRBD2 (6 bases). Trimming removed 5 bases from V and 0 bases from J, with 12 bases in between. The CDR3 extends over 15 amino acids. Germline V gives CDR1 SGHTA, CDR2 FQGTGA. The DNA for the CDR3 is TGTGCCAGCAGCCCGGGGGTTACTAGCACAGATACGCAGTATTTT. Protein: CASSPGVTSTDTQYF.

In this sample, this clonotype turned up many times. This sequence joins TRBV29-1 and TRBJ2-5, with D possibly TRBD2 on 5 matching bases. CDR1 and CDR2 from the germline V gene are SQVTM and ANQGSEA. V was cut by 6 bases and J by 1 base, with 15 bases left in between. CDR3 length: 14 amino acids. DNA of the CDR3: TGCAGCGTCCGGGATCGGGCCATCCAAGAGACCCAGTACTTC. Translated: CSVRDRAIQETQYF. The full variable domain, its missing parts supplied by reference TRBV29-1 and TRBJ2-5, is SAVISQKPSRDICQRGTSLTIQCQVDSQVTMMFWYRQQPGQSLTLIATANQGSEATYESGFVIDKFPISRPNLTFSTLTVSNMSPEDSSIYLCSVRDRAIQETQYFGPGTRLLVL.

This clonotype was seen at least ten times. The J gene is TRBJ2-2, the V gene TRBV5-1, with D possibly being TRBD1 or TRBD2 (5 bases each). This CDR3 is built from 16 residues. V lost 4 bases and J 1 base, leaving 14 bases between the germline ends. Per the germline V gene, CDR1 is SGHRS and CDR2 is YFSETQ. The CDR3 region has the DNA TGCGCCAGCAGCCCGTCGTTGGGACGGAACACCGGGGAGCTGTTTTTT. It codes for CASSPSLGRNTGELFF.

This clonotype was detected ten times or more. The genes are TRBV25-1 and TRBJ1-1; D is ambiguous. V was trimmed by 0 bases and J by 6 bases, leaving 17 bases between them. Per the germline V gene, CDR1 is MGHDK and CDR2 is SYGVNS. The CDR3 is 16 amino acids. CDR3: CASSEYRGEVPAEAFF. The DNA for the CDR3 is TGTGCCAGCAGTGAATATCGAGGTGAGGTACCGGCTGAAGCTTTCTTT.

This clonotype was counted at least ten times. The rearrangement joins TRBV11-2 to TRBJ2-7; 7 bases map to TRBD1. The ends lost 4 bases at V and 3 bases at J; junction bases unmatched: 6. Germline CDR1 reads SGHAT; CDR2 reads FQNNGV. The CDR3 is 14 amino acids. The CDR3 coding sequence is TGTGCCAGCAGCTACCAAGGACAGGTCTACGAGCAGTACTTC. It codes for CASSYQGQVYEQYF.

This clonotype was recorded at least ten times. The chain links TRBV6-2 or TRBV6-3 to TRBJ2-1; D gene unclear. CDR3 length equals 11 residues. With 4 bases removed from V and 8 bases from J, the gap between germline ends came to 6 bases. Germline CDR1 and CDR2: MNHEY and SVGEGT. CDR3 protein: CASSSWDEQFF. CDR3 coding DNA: TGTGCCAGCAGTTCCTGGGATGAGCAGTTCTTC.

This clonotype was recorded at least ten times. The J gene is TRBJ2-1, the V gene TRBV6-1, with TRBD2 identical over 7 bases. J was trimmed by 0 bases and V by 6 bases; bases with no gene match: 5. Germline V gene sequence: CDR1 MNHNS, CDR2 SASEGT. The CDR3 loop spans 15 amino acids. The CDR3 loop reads CASRLAASSYNEQFF. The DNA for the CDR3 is TGTGCCAGCAGGCTAGCGGCTAGCTCCTACAATGAGCAGTTCTTC.

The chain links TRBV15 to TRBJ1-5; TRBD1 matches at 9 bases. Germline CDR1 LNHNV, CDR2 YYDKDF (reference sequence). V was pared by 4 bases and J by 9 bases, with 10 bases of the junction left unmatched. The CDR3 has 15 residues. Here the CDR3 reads CATSIEGQGGSPQHF. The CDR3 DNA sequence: TGTGCCACCAGCATAGAGGGACAGGGCGGTTCGCCCCAGCATTTT. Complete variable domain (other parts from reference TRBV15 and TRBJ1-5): DAMVIQNPRYQVTQFGKPVTLSCSQTLNHNVMYWYQQKSSQAPKLLFHYYDKDFNNEADTPDNFQSRRPNTSFCFLDIRSPGLGDTAMYLCATSIEGQGGSPQHFGDGTRLSIL.

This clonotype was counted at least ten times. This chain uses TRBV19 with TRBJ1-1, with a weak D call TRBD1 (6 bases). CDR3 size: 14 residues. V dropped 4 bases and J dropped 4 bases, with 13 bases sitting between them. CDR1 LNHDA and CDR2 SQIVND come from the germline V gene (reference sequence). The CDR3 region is CASSREAGVTEAFF. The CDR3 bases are TGTGCCAGTAGTAGAGAGGCAGGGGTCACTGAAGCTTTCTTT.

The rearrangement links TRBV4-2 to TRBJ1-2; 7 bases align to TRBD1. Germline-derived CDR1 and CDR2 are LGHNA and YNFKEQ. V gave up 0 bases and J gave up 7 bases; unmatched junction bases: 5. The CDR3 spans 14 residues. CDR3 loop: CASSQDRAGGGYTF. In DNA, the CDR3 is TGTGCCAGCAGCCAAGATAGAGCAGGGGGTGGCTACACCTTC.

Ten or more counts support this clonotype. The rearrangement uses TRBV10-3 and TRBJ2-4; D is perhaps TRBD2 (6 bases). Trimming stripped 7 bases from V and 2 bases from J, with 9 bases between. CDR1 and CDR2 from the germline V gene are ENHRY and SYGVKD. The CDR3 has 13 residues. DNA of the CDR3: TGTGCCATCATGGAGGGGACCAAAAACATTCAGTACTTC. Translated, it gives CAIMEGTKNIQYF.

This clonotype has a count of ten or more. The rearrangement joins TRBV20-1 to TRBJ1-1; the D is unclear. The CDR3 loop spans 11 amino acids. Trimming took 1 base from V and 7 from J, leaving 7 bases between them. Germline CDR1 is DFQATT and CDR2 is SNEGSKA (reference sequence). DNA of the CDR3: TGCAGTGCTAGAGTTCGGGGTGAAGCTTTCTTT. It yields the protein CSARVRGEAFF.

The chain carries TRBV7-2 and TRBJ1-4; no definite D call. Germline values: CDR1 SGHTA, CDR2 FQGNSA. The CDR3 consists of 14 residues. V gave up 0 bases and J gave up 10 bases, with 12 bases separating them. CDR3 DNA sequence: TGTGCCAGCAGCTTAGCGCCGGGGTTTGGAAAACTGTTTTTT. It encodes CASSLAPGFGKLFF.

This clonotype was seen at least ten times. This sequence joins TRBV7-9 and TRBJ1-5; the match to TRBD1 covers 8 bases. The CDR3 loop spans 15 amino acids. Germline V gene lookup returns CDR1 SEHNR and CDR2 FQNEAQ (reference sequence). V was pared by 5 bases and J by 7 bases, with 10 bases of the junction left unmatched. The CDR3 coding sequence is TGTGCCAGCAGCCAGGGACAGGTTCTCGGACAGCCCCAGCATTTT. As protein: CASSQGQVLGQPQHF.

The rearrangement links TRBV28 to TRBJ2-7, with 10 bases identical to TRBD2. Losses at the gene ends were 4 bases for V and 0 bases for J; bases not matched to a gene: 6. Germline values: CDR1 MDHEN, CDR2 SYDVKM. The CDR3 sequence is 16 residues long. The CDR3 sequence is CASSSRLAGTSYEQYF. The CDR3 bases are TGTGCCAGCAGTTCCCGACTAGCGGGCACCTCCTACGAGCAGTACTTC.

The CDR3 loop is CASSEGGGGTDTQYF. The CDR3 nucleotides are TGTGCCAGCAGCGAGGGGGGGGGGGGCACAGATACGCAGTATTTT. The rearrangement joins TRBV7-6 to TRBJ2-3, with a tentative D call TRBD2 (7 bases). Germline CDR1 and CDR2: SGHVS and FNYEAQ. This CDR3 has 15 residues. Trimming shortened V by 5 bases and J by 1 base, and 13 bases separated the two germline ends.

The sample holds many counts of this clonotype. CDR3 sequence: CASSYPGEAFF. CDR3 nucleotide sequence: TGTGCCAGCAGTTACCCGGGGGAAGCTTTCTTT. The rearrangement joins TRBV28 to TRBJ1-1; D remains unclear. V was cut by 4 bases and J by 8 bases, with 8 bases left in between. CDR1 and CDR2 (germline): MDHEN, SYDVKM. CDR3 size: 11 residues.

The CDR3 DNA reads TGCGCCAGCGAAGCCGGGACAAGGTTCAACACTGAAGCTTTCTTT. The encoded protein is CASEAGTRFNTEAFF. The chain couples TRBV5-1 to TRBJ1-1; TRBD1 might be the D (6 bases). Trimming shortened V by 7 bases and J by 2 bases, and 18 bases separated the two germline ends. The CDR3 runs to 15 residues. In germline, CDR1 is SGHRS, CDR2 YFSETQ.

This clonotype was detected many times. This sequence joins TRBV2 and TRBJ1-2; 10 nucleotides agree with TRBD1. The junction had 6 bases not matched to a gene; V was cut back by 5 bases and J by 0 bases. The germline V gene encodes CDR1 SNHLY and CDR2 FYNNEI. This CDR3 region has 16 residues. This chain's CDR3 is CASSSQDRGPNYGYTF. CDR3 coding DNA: TGTGCCAGCAGTTCCCAAGACAGGGGGCCTAACTATGGCTACACCTTC.

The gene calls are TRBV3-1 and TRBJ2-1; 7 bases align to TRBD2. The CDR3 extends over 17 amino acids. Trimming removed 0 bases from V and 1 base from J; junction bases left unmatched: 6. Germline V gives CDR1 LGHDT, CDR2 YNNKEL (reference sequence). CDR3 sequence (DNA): TGTGCCAGCAGCCAAGAAAGGGGAGCGGGATCCTACAATGAGCAGTTCTTC. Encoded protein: CASSQERGAGSYNEQFF.